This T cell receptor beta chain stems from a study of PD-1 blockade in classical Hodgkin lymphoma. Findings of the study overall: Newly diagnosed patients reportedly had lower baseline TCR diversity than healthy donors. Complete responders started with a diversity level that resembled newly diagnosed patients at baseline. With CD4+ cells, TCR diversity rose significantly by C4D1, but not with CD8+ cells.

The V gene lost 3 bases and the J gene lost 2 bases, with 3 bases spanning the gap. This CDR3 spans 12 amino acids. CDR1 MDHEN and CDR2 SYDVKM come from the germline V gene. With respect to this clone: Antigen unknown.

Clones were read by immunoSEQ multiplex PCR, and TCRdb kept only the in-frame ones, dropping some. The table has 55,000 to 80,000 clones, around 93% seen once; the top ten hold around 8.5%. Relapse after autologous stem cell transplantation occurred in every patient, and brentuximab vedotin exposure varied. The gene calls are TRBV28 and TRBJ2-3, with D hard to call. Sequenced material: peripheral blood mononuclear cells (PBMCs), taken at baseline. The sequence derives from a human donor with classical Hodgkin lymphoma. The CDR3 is CASSFNTDTQYF. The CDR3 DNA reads TGTGCCAGCAGTTTCAACACAGATACGCAGTATTTT.